Listed here is a single TCR beta chain. This specimen comes from a study of blood T cell repertoires in COVID-19. Study in general: Samples of COVID-19 (acute and convalescent) were obtained from the United States, Italy and Spain.

Per the study methods: How many nucleated cells were present was estimated from reference gene primer amplification. Only in-frame clones appear in the TCRdb table, and some are missing; sequencing was by immunoSEQ multiplex PCR. The D gene and trimming were derived from the DNA, and the V and J assignments and clone size from that table. The sample includes roughly 140,000 clones, 84% seen only once; the top ten take roughly 2%. This TCR was recovered from a man aged 65-85 years with acute or convalescent COVID-19. Sequencing used peripheral blood.

CDR3 amino acids: CASSLESYRAGYTF. The DNA of the CDR3 is TGCGCCAGCAGCTTGGAGAGCTACAGGGCCGGCTACACCTTC. The chain has TRBV5-1 and TRBJ1-2; maybe TRBD1 (6 bases). V was pared by 0 bases and J by 8 bases, with 14 bases between. The germline CDR1 and CDR2 sequences are SGHRS and YFSETQ. The CDR3 totals 14 residues.